The text below deals with one T cell receptor beta chain. Sequenced by immunoSEQ multiplex PCR; TCRdb stores in-frame clones only, minus some. The table lists about 660,000 clones, about 74% of them singletons, with approximately 1.6% in the top ten. This entry comes from a study of shared clonotypes between healthy human individuals. With V trimmed by 5 bases and J by 5 bases, 9 bases remained unmatched. CDR1 and CDR2 (germline): MNHEY, SMNVEV (reference sequence). This CDR3 contains 14 residues. This TCR derives from a woman under 40 in good health. The gene calls are TRBV27 and TRBJ2-7; TRBD2 agrees at 7 bases. The specimen sequenced was memory CD4+ T cells sorted from blood. Subset given: CD45RA-negative fraction. The CDR3: CASSRREGQHEQYF. For the CDR3, the DNA is TGTGCCAGCAGTCGGAGGGAGGGCCAACACGAGCAGTACTTC.